The 9 T cell receptor beta chains listed next were all sequenced from one sample in a study of blood T cell repertoires in COVID-19. Using immunoSEQ multiplex PCR, the repertoire was profiled, and TCRdb retains in-frame clones only, with some absent. The data show approximately 92,000 clones, with around 82% seen just once and around 9% held by the top ten. Sequenced: peripheral blood. The receptors derive from a man aged 50-60 years who had recovered from COVID-19.

The V call is TRBV5-6, the J call TRBJ1-2, with 10 bases aligning to TRBD1. The V segment lost 4 bases and the J segment 0 bases; nucleotides outside the gene matches: 12. CDR3 size: 18 residues. Germline V gene lookup returns CDR1 SGHDT and CDR2 YYEEEE. This CDR3 is CASSTRGQGSLSNYGYTF. Written as DNA, the CDR3 is TGTGCCAGCAGCACCCGGGGACAGGGGAGTTTGTCTAACTATGGCTACACCTTC.

This clone was counted between two and nine times. V and J are TRBV18 and TRBJ2-1; 7 nucleotides match TRBD2. This CDR3 region has 15 residues. The V and J ends lost 3 bases and 3 bases, in that order; junction bases with no gene match: 5. Germline CDR1 is KGHSH and CDR2 is LQKENI. This CDR3 reads CASSPSGSLYNEQFF. CDR3 nucleotides: TGTGCCAGCTCACCTAGCGGGTCCCTCTACAATGAGCAGTTCTTC. Filled out from reference TRBV18 and TRBJ2-1, the complete variable domain reads NAGVMQNPRHLVRRRGQEARLRCSPMKGHSHVYWYRQLPEEGLKFMVYLQKENIIDESGMPKERFSAEFPKEGPSILRIQQVVRGDSAAYFCASSPSGSLYNEQFFGPGTRLTVL.

The CDR3 DNA sequence: TGTGCCAGCAGCTTAGCGCGAGAAGACAGGGTGCAGTTCTTC. Encoded protein: CASSLAREDRVQFF. The chain recombines TRBV7-2 with TRBJ2-1; TRBD1 agrees at 7 bases. J gave up 12 bases and V 0 bases, and 8 bases lay outside the gene matches. The CDR3 runs to 14 residues. Germline CDR1 reads SGHTA; CDR2 reads FQGNSA.

A remark on this clone: One end of the junction does not line up with germline, which may come from a read error. V and J are TRBV11-2 and TRBJ1-2; 7 bases line up with TRBD1. Per the germline V gene, CDR1 is SGHAT and CDR2 is FQNNGV. The CDR3 length is 12 residues. The chain's CDR3 is CASSFGTAALSF. Written as DNA, the CDR3 is TGTGCCAGCAGCTTCGGGACAGCCGCCCTATCCTTC.

V gene TRBV4-1 combines with J gene TRBJ2-7; D may be TRBD1 (5 bases). The CDR3 covers 12 residues. Looked up from germline, CDR1 is MGHRA and CDR2 is YSYEKL. Trimming shortened V by 0 bases and J by 6 bases, and 6 bases separated the two germline ends. Written as DNA, the CDR3 is TGCGCCAGCAGCCAAGATGGGGCCGAGCAGTACTTC. Its translation: CASSQDGAEQYF.

This clone was recorded at least ten times. The chain links TRBV10-3 to TRBJ2-7; tentatively, D is TRBD2 (6 bases). V was clipped by 4 bases and J by 6 bases, with 10 bases between them. Germline assignment: CDR1 ENHRY and CDR2 SYGVKD. The CDR3 runs to 12 residues. The CDR3, as DNA: TGTGCCATCAGTGCCGCGGGGTCCGAGCAGTACTTC. Protein product: CAISAAGSEQYF.

This clone was picked up one time. This CDR3 is CASSEGAVAYNEQFF. The CDR3 bases are TGTGCCAGCAGCGAGGGAGCGGTGGCCTACAATGAGCAGTTCTTC. V is TRBV7-2 and J is TRBJ2-1, with a possible D match to TRBD2 (5 bases). This CDR3 region has 15 residues. The germline V gene encodes CDR1 SGHTA and CDR2 FQGNSA. V lost 5 bases, J lost 2 bases, and 13 bases lay in between. The whole variable domain, remainder taken from reference TRBV7-2 and TRBJ2-1, is GAGVSQSPSNKVTEKGKDVELRCDPISGHTALYWYRQSLGQGLEFLIYFQGNSAPDKSGLPSDRFSAERTGGSVSTLTIQRTQQEDSAVYLCASSEGAVAYNEQFFGPGTRLTVL.

V usage is TRBV10-2 and J usage is TRBJ1-4, with D hard to call. CDR1 and CDR2 (germline): WSHSY, SAAADI. CDR3 size: 13 residues. Deletions cut 2 bases from V and 8 bases from J, with 9 bases between. The CDR3 region is CASSESVREKLFF. CDR3 nucleotide sequence: TGCGCCAGCAGTGAGAGTGTGCGCGAAAAACTGTTTTTT.

V is TRBV27 and J is TRBJ1-2, with a tentative D call TRBD1 (6 bases). CDR3 length equals 13 residues. Germline CDR1 is MNHEY and CDR2 is SMNVEV (reference sequence). Trimming removed 3 bases at V and 4 bases at J, with 9 bases between. The CDR3 DNA sequence: TGTGCCAGCAGTTTTCAGGGGCGCTATGGCTACACCTTC. It yields the protein CASSFQGRYGYTF.